This TCR beta chain appears in the sequencing data of a study of T cells after yellow fever vaccination. TCRdb independently ran MiXCR on the 5' RACE reads; one entry per CDR3 protein. The data show 500,000 to 650,000 distinct CDR3 sequences, approximately 15% seen once. Germline CDR1 is SGHRS and CDR2 is YFSETQ. Trimming took 4 bases from V and 6 from J, leaving 16 bases between them. This CDR3 has 15 residues. The TCR was taken from a man aged 25-40 years who received the YFV17D yellow fever vaccine. The V gene is TRBV5-1, the J gene TRBJ1-4, with D possibly TRBD1 on 5 matching bases. The material sequenced was PBMCs, taken on the day of the yellow fever booster vaccination. The DNA of the CDR3 is TGCGCCAGCAGCACATCGTGGGGGGGGGATGAAAAACTGTTTTTT. This gives the protein CASSTSWGGDEKLFF.